Below, 19 T cell receptor beta chains from the same sample are listed, as sequenced in a study of OX40 agonist ivuxolimab in advanced cancers. The table came from immunoSEQ multiplex PCR; TCRdb's copy has only in-frame clones and leaves some out. This table holds 20,000 to 25,000 clones, about 86% found once. Specimen: CD4+ or CD8+ T cells sorted from blood, collected in a trial of the OX40 agonist ivuxolimab. All receptors derive from an adult with an advanced solid tumor such as melanoma, head and neck, liver or kidney cancer.

The table lists this clone with a count of one. The rearrangement links TRBV6-6 to TRBJ2-3; the D gene could be TRBD1 or TRBD2 (5 bases each). V dropped 0 bases and J dropped 7 bases, with 11 bases sitting between them. The CDR3 runs 14 residues. Looked up from germline, CDR1 is MNHNY and CDR2 is SVGAGI (reference sequence). CDR3 sequence reads: CASSYSGTTNTQYF. As DNA, the CDR3 is TGTGCCAGCAGTTACTCGGGGACGACAAATACGCAGTATTTT.

This clone showed up just a few times. The genes are TRBV29-1 and TRBJ1-2; D unresolved. In germline, CDR1 is SQVTM, CDR2 ANQGSEA. The V gene lost 0 bases and the J gene lost 7 bases, with 15 bases spanning the gap. CDR3 length: 14 amino acids. This chain's CDR3 is CSVEDQDEEGGYTF. The CDR3 DNA is TGCAGCGTTGAAGATCAAGACGAGGAAGGTGGCTACACCTTC.

The chain couples TRBV13 to TRBJ2-7; 9 bases map to TRBD1. Germline CDR1 PRHDT, CDR2 FYEKMQ (reference sequence). This CDR3 region has 14 residues. V lost 5 bases, J lost 3 bases, and 5 bases stayed unmatched. CDR3 protein: CASSLGTGFYEQYF. CDR3 bases: TGTGCCAGCAGCCTCGGGACAGGGTTCTACGAGCAGTACTTC.

The rearrangement links TRBV2 to TRBJ2-5, with 7 bases aligning to TRBD1. Germline CDR1 SNHLY, CDR2 FYNNEI. The CDR3 loop spans 17 amino acids. J gave up 1 base and V 7 bases, and 15 bases lay outside the gene matches. In DNA, the CDR3 is TGTGCCAGCATCGACCCCAGGGGGTCAGCCTCCCAAGAGACCCAGTACTTC. Residues: CASIDPRGSASQETQYF. Filled out from reference TRBV2 and TRBJ2-5, the complete variable domain reads EPEVTQTPSHQVTQMGQEVILRCVPISNHLYFYWYRQILGQKVEFLVSFYNNEISEKSEIFDDQFSVERPDGSNFTLKIRSTKLEDSAMYFCASIDPRGSASQETQYFGPGTRLLVL.

The V gene is TRBV5-1, the J gene TRBJ1-1; D gene uncertain. This CDR3 is 14 amino acids long. Germline V CDR1 and CDR2: SGHRS, YFSETQ. With 6 bases removed from V and 3 bases from J, the gap between germline ends came to 15 bases. DNA for the CDR3: TGCGCCAGCAAGCAGCTAGCCGGGGACACTGAAGCTTTCTTT. It encodes CASKQLAGDTEAFF.

The chain couples TRBV28 to TRBJ2-7; D remains ambiguous. V was cut by 3 bases and J by 5 bases, with 11 bases left in between. CDR1 and CDR2 from the germline V gene are MDHEN and SYDVKM. This CDR3 has 13 residues. DNA for the CDR3: TGTGCCAGCAGTTTGGCGGTGGGCAACGAGCAGTACTTC. Residues: CASSLAVGNEQYF.

J is TRBJ1-1 and V is TRBV2, with D hard to call. This CDR3 spans 10 amino acids. Germline CDR1 is SNHLY and CDR2 is FYNNEI. Trimming pared 8 bases from V and 7 bases from J, leaving 8 bases between. DNA of the CDR3: TGTGCCAGCCCCCTTGGTGAAGCTTTCTTT. Translated: CASPLGEAFF.

The V call is TRBV11-3, the J call TRBJ2-7; TRBD1 matches at 11 bases. Looked up from germline, CDR1 is SGHNT and CDR2 is YENEEA. With V trimmed by 0 bases and J by 5 bases, 3 bases remained unmatched. This CDR3 contains 15 residues. The CDR3 bases are TGTGCCAGCAGCTTAGACGCGGGACAGGGGGACGAGCAGTACTTC. It translates to CASSLDAGQGDEQYF.

CDR3 sequence reads: CASSTGFGYTF. The CDR3 DNA is TGTGCCAGTAGTACAGGGTTCGGCTACACCTTC. This chain connects TRBV19 to TRBJ1-2, with D perhaps matching TRBD1 (5 bases). Germline CDR1 LNHDA, CDR2 SQIVND (reference sequence). The length of the CDR3 is 11 residues. V was shortened by 4 bases and J by 8 bases, with 8 bases between the two germline ends.

CDR3 amino acids: CASNPDHRYEQYF. CDR3 nucleotide sequence: TGTGCCAGCAATCCGGACCATAGATACGAGCAGTACTTC. This chain links TRBV2 with TRBJ2-7; D gene uncertain. The CDR3 is 13 amino acids. V shed 7 bases and J shed 4 bases, with 14 bases lying between them. Germline CDR1 reads SNHLY; CDR2 reads FYNNEI. Combining the CDR3 with reference TRBV2 and TRBJ2-7 gives the whole variable domain EPEVTQTPSHQVTQMGQEVILRCVPISNHLYFYWYRQILGQKVEFLVSFYNNEISEKSEIFDDQFSVERPDGSNFTLKIRSTKLEDSAMYFCASNPDHRYEQYFGPGTRLTVT.

The J gene is TRBJ2-6, the V gene TRBV2, with 8 positions matching TRBD1. CDR3 length: 16 residues. V lost 6 bases and J lost 0; bases outside the gene matches: 4. CDR1 and CDR2 from the germline V gene are SNHLY and FYNNEI. CDR3 sequence reads: CASRGTGPSGANVLTF. CDR3 in DNA: TGTGCCAGCAGAGGGACAGGCCCCTCTGGGGCCAACGTCCTGACTTTC.

In DNA, the CDR3 is TGTGCCAGCAGTTACTCGATCCAGGGGGCGAGGCAACTGTTTTTT. Encoded protein: CASSYSIQGARQLFF. This chain uses TRBV6-5 with TRBJ1-4, with 8 nucleotides matching TRBD1. CDR1 MNHEY and CDR2 SVGAGI come from the germline V gene. V lost 0 bases, J lost 12 bases, and 9 bases stayed unmatched. This CDR3 is 15 amino acids long.

The rearrangement links TRBV25-1 to TRBJ2-7, with D perhaps matching TRBD1 (6 bases). This CDR3 region has 12 residues. The germline V and J ends were trimmed by 4 bases and 6 bases, with 10 bases remaining between them. The germline V gene has CDR1 MGHDK and CDR2 SYGVNS. CDR3 residues: CASSVYRAEQYF. The CDR3 coding sequence is TGTGCCAGCAGTGTTTACAGGGCCGAGCAGTACTTC.

V usage is TRBV9 and J usage is TRBJ2-3, with a weak D call TRBD2 (7 bases). The germline gives CDR1 SGDLS, CDR2 YYNGEE. This CDR3 contains 20 residues. Trimming cost V 0 bases and J 6 bases, with 29 bases left between them. The chain's CDR3 is CASSVAPFPGGASRVDTQYF. The CDR3 nucleotides read TGTGCCAGCAGCGTAGCCCCATTCCCTGGGGGGGCTTCACGGGTGGATACGCAGTATTTT.

The chain links TRBV14 to TRBJ1-2; TRBD1 matches at 8 bases. The trim removed 2 bases at V and 3 bases at J, leaving 8 bases unmatched. CDR1 and CDR2 from the germline V gene are SGHDN and FVKESK. The CDR3 has 16 residues. The CDR3 loop reads CASSQMFGQGYYGYTF. The CDR3 DNA is TGTGCCAGCAGCCAAATGTTCGGACAGGGATACTATGGCTACACCTTC.

CDR3 DNA: TGTGCCAGCAGCTCCCTCTTCGGGGAGGGAAACACTGAAGCTTTCTTT. It is translated as CASSSLFGEGNTEAFF. The V call is TRBV11-2, the J call TRBJ1-1; no clear D gene. The CDR3 consists of 16 residues. Germline loops: CDR1 SGHAT, CDR2 FQNNGV. V lost 4 bases and J 2 bases, leaving 17 bases between the germline ends.

J is TRBJ2-7 and V is TRBV5-4, with D perhaps given as TRBD1 or TRBD2 (5 bases each). The CDR3 length is 14 residues. The germline V and J ends were trimmed by 2 bases and 0 bases, with 9 bases remaining between them. Per the germline V gene, CDR1 is SGHNT and CDR2 is YYREEE (reference sequence). In nucleotides, the CDR3 is TGTGCCAGCAGCTTCGATGGGGGCTCCTACGAGCAGTACTTC. Amino acid sequence: CASSFDGGSYEQYF.

About this clone: Other DNA sequences in this sample translate to the same CDR3. J is TRBJ1-1 and V is TRBV9; D gene uncertain. V lost 2 bases, J lost 2 bases, and 7 bases lay in between. The CDR3 consists of 13 residues. Germline V gene lookup returns CDR1 SGDLS and CDR2 YYNGEE. The CDR3 nucleotides are TGTGCCAGCAGCGTGGGCAGCAACACTGAAGCTTTCTTT. This gives the protein CASSVGSNTEAFF.

This chain connects TRBV5-6 to TRBJ1-2; the D gene is possibly TRBD1 (5 bases). Germline V CDR1 and CDR2: SGHDT, YYEEEE. Deletions cut 3 bases from V and 7 bases from J, with 16 bases between. The CDR3 is 14 amino acids. In nucleotides, the CDR3 is TGTGCCAGCAGCTCGGGGACCGCAACTTTTGGCTACACCTTC. Translating it yields CASSSGTATFGYTF.